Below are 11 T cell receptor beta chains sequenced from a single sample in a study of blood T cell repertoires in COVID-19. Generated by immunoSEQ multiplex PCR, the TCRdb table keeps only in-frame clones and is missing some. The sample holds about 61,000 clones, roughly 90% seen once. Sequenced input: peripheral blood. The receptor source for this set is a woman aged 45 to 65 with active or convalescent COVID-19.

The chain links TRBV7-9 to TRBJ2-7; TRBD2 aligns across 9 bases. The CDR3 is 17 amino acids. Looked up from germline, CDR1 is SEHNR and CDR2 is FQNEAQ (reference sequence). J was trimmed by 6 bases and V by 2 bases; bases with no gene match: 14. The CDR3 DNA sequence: TGTGCCAGCAGCTTATCCGGCGGGGGGGCCAGGGGTTCCGAGCAGTACTTC. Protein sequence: CASSLSGGGARGSEQYF.

CDR3 sequence: CASSSRSPPPEDYGYTF. The DNA for the CDR3 is TGTGCCAGCAGCTCCCGAAGCCCACCGCCCGAGGACTATGGCTACACCTTC. The V call is TRBV28, the J call TRBJ1-2, with D unclear. The CDR3 consists of 17 residues. CDR1 and CDR2 from the germline V gene are MDHEN and SYDVKM. Trimming stripped 6 bases from V and 3 bases from J, with 23 bases between.

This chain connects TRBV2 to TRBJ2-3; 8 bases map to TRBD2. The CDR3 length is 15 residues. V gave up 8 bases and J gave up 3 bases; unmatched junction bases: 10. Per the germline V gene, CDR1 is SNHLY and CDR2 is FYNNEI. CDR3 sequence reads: CASREGQPGTDTQYF. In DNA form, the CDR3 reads TGTGCCAGCCGGGAGGGGCAGCCCGGAACAGATACGCAGTATTTT.

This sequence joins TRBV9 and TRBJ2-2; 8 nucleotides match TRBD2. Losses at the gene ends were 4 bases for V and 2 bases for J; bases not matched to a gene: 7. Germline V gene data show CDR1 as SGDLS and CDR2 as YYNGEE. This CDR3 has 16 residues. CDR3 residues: CASSPWTSLNTGELFF. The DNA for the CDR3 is TGTGCCAGCAGCCCCTGGACTAGCCTTAACACCGGGGAGCTGTTTTTT.

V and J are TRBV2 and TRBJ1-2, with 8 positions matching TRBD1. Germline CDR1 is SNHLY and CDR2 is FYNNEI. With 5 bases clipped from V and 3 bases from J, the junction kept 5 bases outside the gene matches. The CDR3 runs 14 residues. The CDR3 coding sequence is TGTGCCAGCAGTCAGGGGGCGGTAGACTATGGCTACACCTTC. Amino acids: CASSQGAVDYGYTF.

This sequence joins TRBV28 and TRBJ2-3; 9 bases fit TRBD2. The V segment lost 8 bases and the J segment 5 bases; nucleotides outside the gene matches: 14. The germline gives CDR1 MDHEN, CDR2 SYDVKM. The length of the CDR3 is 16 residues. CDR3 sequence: CASGPSRGRAIDTQYF. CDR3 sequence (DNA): TGTGCCAGCGGGCCCTCGCGCGGGAGGGCCATAGATACGCAGTATTTT.

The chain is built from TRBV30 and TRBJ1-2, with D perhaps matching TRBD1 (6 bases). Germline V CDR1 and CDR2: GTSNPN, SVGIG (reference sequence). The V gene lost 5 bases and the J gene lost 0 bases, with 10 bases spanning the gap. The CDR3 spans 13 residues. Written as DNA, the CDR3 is TGTGCCTGGTTAGACAGGACTAACTATGGCTACACCTTC. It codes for CAWLDRTNYGYTF.

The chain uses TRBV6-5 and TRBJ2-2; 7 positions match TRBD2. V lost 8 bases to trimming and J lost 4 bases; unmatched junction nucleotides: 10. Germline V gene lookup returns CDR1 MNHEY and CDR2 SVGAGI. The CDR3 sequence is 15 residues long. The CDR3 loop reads CASQRAGAATGELFF. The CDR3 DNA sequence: TGTGCCAGCCAAAGGGCGGGAGCAGCCACCGGGGAGCTGTTTTTT.

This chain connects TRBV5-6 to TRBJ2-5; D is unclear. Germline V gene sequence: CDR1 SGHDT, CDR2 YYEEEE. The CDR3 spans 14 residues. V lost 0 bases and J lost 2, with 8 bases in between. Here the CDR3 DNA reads TGTGCCAGCAGCTTGGGGGCCAGGCAAGAGACCCAGTACTTC. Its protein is CASSLGARQETQYF. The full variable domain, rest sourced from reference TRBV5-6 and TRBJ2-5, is DAGVTQSPTHLIKTRGQQVTLRCSPKSGHDTVSWYQQALGQGPQFIFQYYEEEERQRGNFPDRFSGHQFPNYSSELNVNALLLGDSALYLCASSLGARQETQYFGPGTRLLVL.

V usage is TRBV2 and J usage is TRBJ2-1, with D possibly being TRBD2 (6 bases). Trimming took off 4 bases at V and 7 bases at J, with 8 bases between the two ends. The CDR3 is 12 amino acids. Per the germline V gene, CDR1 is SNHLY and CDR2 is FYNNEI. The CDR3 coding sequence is TGTGCCAGCAGTGGACTAGGAAATGAGCAGTTCTTC. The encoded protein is CASSGLGNEQFF.

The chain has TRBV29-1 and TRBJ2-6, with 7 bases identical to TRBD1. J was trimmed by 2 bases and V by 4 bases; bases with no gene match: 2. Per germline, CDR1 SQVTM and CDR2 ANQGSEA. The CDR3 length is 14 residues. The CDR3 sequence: CSVARGPGANVLTF. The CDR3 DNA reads TGCAGCGTTGCAAGGGGGCCTGGGGCCAACGTCCTGACTTTC.